The source of this T cell receptor (beta chain) is a study of T cells after yellow fever vaccination. Notes on the study in general: The secondary response peaked faster, at day 5 versus 15, but was weaker. Booster sampling recovered most clones from primary vaccination (roughly 96% CD4, 88% CD8).

This clonotype occurred a few times. What it binds is not known. The germline gives CDR1 LGHNA, CDR2 YSLEER. V trimming: 4 bases; J trimming: 0 bases; junction bases outside the gene matches: 3. The CDR3 is 15 residues long. They built TCR cDNA with 5'RACE template switching, a step that put in a universal primer site and UMIs. TCRdb recomputed calls from the 5' RACE reads with MiXCR, one row per CDR3 protein. The sample shows about 220,000 distinct CDR3 sequences, 3% to 4% of them seen only once. The chain couples TRBV4-3 to TRBJ2-7; 10 nucleotides agree with TRBD2. This specimen consisted of CD4+ T cells sorted from PBMCs, obtained 10 days after the yellow fever booster vaccination. This sequence originates from a man aged 18 to 30 who received the YFV17D yellow fever vaccine. The CDR3 loop is CASSLGLAASYEQYF. The CDR3 region has the DNA TGCGCCAGCAGCCTCGGACTAGCGGCCTCCTACGAGCAGTACTTC.